This TCR beta chain was identified during a study of PD-1 blockade in classical Hodgkin lymphoma. Using immunoSEQ multiplex PCR, the repertoire was profiled, and TCRdb retains in-frame clones only, with some absent. The table lists 25,000 to 35,000 clones, 70% of them singletons. A remark on this clone: The antigen is undetermined.

The germline gives CDR1 MNHNS, CDR2 SASEGT. V lost 3 bases and J 4 bases, leaving 12 bases between the germline ends. This CDR3 has 14 amino acids. Overall study results and limits: Nivolumab starters within 1 year of ASCT were excluded. The study found that TCR diversity rose significantly by C4D1 in CD4+ but not CD8+ cells.

There was relapse after autologous stem cell transplantation in every patient, and there was variation in brentuximab vedotin exposure. This clonotype was obtained from a human donor with classical Hodgkin lymphoma. Sequencing used peripheral blood mononuclear cells (PBMCs), obtained before the second cycle of nivolumab. This rearrangement joins TRBV6-1 to TRBJ2-5; no definite D call. CDR3 DNA: TGTGCCAGCAGTGATGGGCGTAGGAGAGAGACCCAGTACTTC. It yields the protein CASSDGRRRETQYF.